This TCR beta chain was documented in a study of cytomegalovirus exposure and HLA in healthy donors. Findings of the study overall: A later analysis reportedly found that, within productive TCRs, an Asian-associated ancestry cluster had fewer N-insertions than the mean observed across the roughly 700 donors. What TCR beta sequences reportedly achieved was accurate prediction of HLA-A and HLA-B alleles in most subjects.

About this clone: Its specificity is not known.

V shed 3 bases and J shed 0 bases, with 9 bases lying between them. Per the germline V gene, CDR1 is MNHNS and CDR2 is SASEGT. This CDR3 has 15 residues. PCR employed 60 Vbeta and 13 Jbeta primers. Profiled with immunoSEQ multiplex PCR; TCRdb holds only in-frame clones, not every one. The data hold some 160,000 clones, with roughly 87% observed a single time. The sample consisted of PBMCs. The receptor comes from a woman aged 45 to 65 in good health and CMV-seronegative. The V call is TRBV6-1, the J call TRBJ1-3; no clear D gene. For the CDR3, the DNA is TGTGCCAGCAGTGATAATCCCTTCTCTGGAAACACCATATATTTT. Its translation is CASSDNPFSGNTIYF.